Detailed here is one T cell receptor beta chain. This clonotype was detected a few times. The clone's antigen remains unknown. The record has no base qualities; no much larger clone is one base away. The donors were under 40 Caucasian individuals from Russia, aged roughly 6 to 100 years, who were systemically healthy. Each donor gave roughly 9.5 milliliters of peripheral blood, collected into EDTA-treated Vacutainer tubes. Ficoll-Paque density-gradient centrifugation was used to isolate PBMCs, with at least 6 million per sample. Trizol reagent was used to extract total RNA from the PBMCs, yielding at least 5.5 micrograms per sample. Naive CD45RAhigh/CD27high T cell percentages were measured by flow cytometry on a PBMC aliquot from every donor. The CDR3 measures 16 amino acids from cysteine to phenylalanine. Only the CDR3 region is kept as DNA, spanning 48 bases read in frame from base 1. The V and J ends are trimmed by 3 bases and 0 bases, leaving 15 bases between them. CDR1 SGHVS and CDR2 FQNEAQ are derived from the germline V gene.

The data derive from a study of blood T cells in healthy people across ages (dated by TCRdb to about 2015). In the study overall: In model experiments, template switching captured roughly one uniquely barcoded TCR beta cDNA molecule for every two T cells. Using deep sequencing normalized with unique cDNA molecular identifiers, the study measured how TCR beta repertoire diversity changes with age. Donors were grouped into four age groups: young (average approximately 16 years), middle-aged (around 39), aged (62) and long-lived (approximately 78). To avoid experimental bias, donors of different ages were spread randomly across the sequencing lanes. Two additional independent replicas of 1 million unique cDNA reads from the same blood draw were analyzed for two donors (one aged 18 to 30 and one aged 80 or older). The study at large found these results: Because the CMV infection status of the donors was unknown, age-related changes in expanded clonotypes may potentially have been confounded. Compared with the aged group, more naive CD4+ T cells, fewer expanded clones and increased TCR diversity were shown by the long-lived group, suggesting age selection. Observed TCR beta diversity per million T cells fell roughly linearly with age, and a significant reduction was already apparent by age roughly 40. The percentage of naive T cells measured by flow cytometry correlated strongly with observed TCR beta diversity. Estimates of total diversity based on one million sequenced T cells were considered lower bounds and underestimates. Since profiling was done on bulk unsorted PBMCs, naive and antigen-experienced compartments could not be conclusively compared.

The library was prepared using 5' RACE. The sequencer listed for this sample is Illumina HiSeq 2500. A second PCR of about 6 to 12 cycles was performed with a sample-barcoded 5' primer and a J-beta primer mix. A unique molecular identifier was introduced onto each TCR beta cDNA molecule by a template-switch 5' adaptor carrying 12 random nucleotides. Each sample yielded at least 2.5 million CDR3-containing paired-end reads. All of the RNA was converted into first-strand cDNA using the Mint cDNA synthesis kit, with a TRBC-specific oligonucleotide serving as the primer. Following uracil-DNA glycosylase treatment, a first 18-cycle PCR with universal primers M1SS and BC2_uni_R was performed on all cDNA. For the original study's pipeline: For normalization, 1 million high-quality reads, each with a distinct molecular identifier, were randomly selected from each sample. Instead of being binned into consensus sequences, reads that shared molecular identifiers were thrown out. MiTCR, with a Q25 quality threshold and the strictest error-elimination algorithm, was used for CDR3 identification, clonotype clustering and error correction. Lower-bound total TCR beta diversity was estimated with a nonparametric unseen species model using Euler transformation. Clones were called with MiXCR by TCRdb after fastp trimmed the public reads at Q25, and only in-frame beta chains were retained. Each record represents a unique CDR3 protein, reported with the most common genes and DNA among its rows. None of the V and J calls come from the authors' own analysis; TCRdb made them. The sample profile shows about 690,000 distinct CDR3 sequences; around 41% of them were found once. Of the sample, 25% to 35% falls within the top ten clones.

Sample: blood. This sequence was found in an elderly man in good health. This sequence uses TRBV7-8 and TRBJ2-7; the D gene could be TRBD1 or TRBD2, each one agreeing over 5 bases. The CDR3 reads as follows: CASSLVLEGFSYEQYF. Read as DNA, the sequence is TGTGCCAGCAGCTTGGTTCTTGAGGGGTTCTCCTACGAGCAGTACTTC. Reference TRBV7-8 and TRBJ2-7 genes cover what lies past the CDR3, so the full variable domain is GAGVSQSPRYKVAKRGQDVALRCDPISGHVSLFWYQQALGQGPEFLTYFQNEAQLDKSGLPSDRFFAERPEGSVSTLKIQRTQQEDSAVYLCASSLVLEGFSYEQYFGPGTRLTVT.